The 23 T cell receptor beta chains below come from one sample, sequenced in a study of CD8 T cells in Susac syndrome. About 0.45 to 1 ug RNA was reverse transcribed with random hexamers. Each CDR3 protein gets one entry after TCRdb re-called the immunoSEQ multiplex PCR reads with MiXCR. The sample contains some 160,000 distinct CDR3 sequences, around 95% of which appear only once. Specimen: CD4+ T cells from PBMCs. Receptors were obtained from a human donor with Susac syndrome.

V gene TRBV27 combines with J gene TRBJ1-2, with D possibly matching TRBD1 (6 bases). V lost 3 bases to trimming and J lost 7 bases, with 12 bases between them. The germline gives CDR1 MNHEY, CDR2 SMNVEV (reference sequence). This CDR3 has 13 amino acids. CDR3 bases: TGTGCCAGCAGTTTCCGGGGGGCGGGTGGCTACACCTTC. This gives the protein CASSFRGAGGYTF.

The chain uses TRBV5-1 and TRBJ1-2; D gene ambiguous. The germline V gene has CDR1 SGHRS and CDR2 YFSETQ. This CDR3 comprises 13 residues. Trimming left V 4 bases short and J 8 bases short, with 15 bases between. CDR3 sequence (DNA): TGCGCCAGCAGCAGCGCGAGGTCGGAAGGCTACACCTTC. Protein sequence: CASSSARSEGYTF.

In this sample, this clonotype turned up a few times. The chain recombines TRBV28 with TRBJ2-3; no reliable D call. With 3 bases removed from V and 3 bases from J, the gap between germline ends came to 4 bases. Per germline, CDR1 MDHEN and CDR2 SYDVKM. The CDR3 runs 12 residues. CDR3 loop: CASSLTTDTQYF. The DNA of the CDR3 is TGTGCCAGCAGTTTGACAACAGATACGCAGTATTTT.

Only one count was recorded for this clonotype. This sequence joins TRBV7-9 and TRBJ1-4; 7 nucleotides line up with TRBD1. The CDR3 totals 15 residues. Germline assignment: CDR1 SEHNR and CDR2 FQNEAQ (reference sequence). J was trimmed by 5 bases and V by 1 base; bases with no gene match: 4. The CDR3 reads CASSLGGTENEKLFF. DNA of the CDR3: TGTGCCAGCAGCTTAGGGGGGACAGAGAATGAAAAACTGTTTTTT.

This rearrangement joins TRBV11-2 to TRBJ1-1, with D uncertain. The CDR3 totals 15 residues. Between the trimmed V and J ends, which lost 6 bases and 6 bases, there was a span of 20 bases. In germline, CDR1 is SGHAT, CDR2 FQNNGV. CDR3 sequence (DNA): TGTGCCAGCAGTCTAGGCTGGCCCCGCCGTGCTGAAGCTTTCTTT. It yields the protein CASSLGWPRRAEAFF.

This chain joins TRBV15 and TRBJ2-3; D not certain. The CDR3 totals 16 residues. Germline lookup yields CDR1 LNHNV and CDR2 YYDKDF (reference sequence). The ends were cut back, 0 bases at V and 0 bases at J, with 10 bases in the middle. This chain's CDR3 is CATSRDRTTSTDTQYF. CDR3 nucleotides: TGTGCCACCAGCAGAGATCGGACCACAAGCACAGATACGCAGTATTTT.

The CDR3 nucleotides read TGCAGCGCCGGGGCCGGGACAGCGAACACCGGGGAGCTGTTTTTT. It yields the protein CSAGAGTANTGELFF. The genes are TRBV29-1 and TRBJ2-2; 7 positions match TRBD1. Germline-derived CDR1 and CDR2 are SQVTM and ANQGSEA. CDR3 length: 15 amino acids. V dropped 7 bases and J dropped 0; count of bases not matched to a gene: 8.

J is TRBJ2-2 and V is TRBV28, with D unresolved. Trimming took off 5 bases at V and 6 bases at J, with 10 bases between the two ends. Germline values: CDR1 MDHEN, CDR2 SYDVKM. This CDR3 is built from 13 residues. The CDR3 DNA reads as TGTGCCAGCAGTCCCCCCGACTCCGGGGAGCTGTTTTTT. Its protein is CASSPPDSGELFF.

The V gene is TRBV6-6, the J gene TRBJ2-2, with 9 bases matching TRBD2. There are 15 residues in the CDR3. CDR1 and CDR2 from the germline V gene are MNHNY and SVGAGI (reference sequence). V shed 6 bases and J 6 bases; nucleotides not matched to a gene: 8. The CDR3 nucleotides are TGTGCCAGCAGGCCGGGACTAGCTGGCTCCGGGGAGCTGTTTTTT. Residues: CASRPGLAGSGELFF.

The gene calls are TRBV21-1 and TRBJ2-4. TRBV21-1 is noted as a pseudogene. The CDR3 sequence is 15 residues long. The CDR3 coding sequence is TGTGCCAGCACAAGAATAGCGGCAGCCAAAAACATTCAGTACTTC. Protein product: CASTRIAAAKNIQYF.

This chain joins TRBV5-4 and TRBJ2-5; TRBD2 matches at 10 bases. CDR1 SGHNT and CDR2 YYREEE come from the germline V gene (reference sequence). The CDR3 loop spans 18 amino acids. With 5 bases clipped from V and 5 bases from J, the junction kept 18 bases outside the gene matches. Here the CDR3 DNA reads TGTGCCAGCAGTTTGAAGGGGAGTAGCGGGGGGATCAGGGAGACCCAGTACTTC. Amino acids: CASSLKGSSGGIRETQYF.

V is TRBV14 and J is TRBJ2-5, with D unclear. V shed 1 base and J shed 5 bases, with 5 bases lying between them. The CDR3 is made up of 12 amino acids. CDR1 and CDR2 from the germline V gene are SGHDN and FVKESK. The CDR3 region is CASSQGAETQYF. CDR3 sequence (DNA): TGTGCCAGCAGCCAAGGGGCGGAGACCCAGTACTTC.

The V and J genes are TRBV18 and TRBJ2-4, with D possibly being TRBD1 (5 bases). V lost 4 bases and J lost 3, with 28 bases in between. The CDR3 loop spans 20 amino acids. Germline CDR1 and CDR2: KGHSH and LQKENI. The CDR3 loop is CASSHAPPLRKTGVKNIQYF. The CDR3 DNA is TGTGCCAGCTCACACGCTCCCCCCTTGCGAAAAACAGGAGTCAAAAACATTCAGTACTTC.

V gene TRBV11-1 combines with J gene TRBJ2-3; possibly TRBD2 for D (5 bases). The CDR3 consists of 13 residues. From germline, CDR1 is SGHAT and CDR2 FQDESV (reference sequence). V lost 5 bases and J lost 4, with 10 bases in between. The CDR3 loop is CASSIPGADTQYF. CDR3 DNA: TGTGCCAGCAGCATCCCCGGGGCAGATACGCAGTATTTT. Looking up the rest from reference TRBV11-1 and TRBJ2-3 gives the full variable domain: EAEVAQSPRYKITEKSQAVAFWCDPISGHATLYWYRQILGQGPELLVQFQDESVVDDSQLPKDRFSAERLKGVDSTLKIQPAELGDSAMYLCASSIPGADTQYFGPGTRLTVL.

The chain joins TRBV29-1 to TRBJ1-2, with no clear D. The CDR3 loop spans 14 amino acids. Germline V gene sequence: CDR1 SQVTM, CDR2 ANQGSEA. V lost 0 bases and J lost 4, with 12 bases in between. The CDR3 reads CSVEERGQIYGYTF. DNA of the CDR3: TGCAGCGTTGAAGAACGGGGTCAGATCTATGGCTACACCTTC.

The gene calls are TRBV20-1 and TRBJ1-6; D gene uncertain. This CDR3 region has 13 residues. The V and J ends lost 8 bases and 5 bases respectively, with 13 bases between them. Germline V gene data show CDR1 as DFQATT and CDR2 as SNEGSKA (reference sequence). Here the CDR3 DNA reads TGCAGTAGACGGACGGCGAATAATTCACCCCTCCACTTT. It specifies CSRRTANNSPLHF.

CDR3 DNA: TGCAGTGCTCGAAGACAGTCTTACGAGCAGTACTTC. Translation: CSARRQSYEQYF. The chain employs TRBV20-1 and TRBJ2-7; D perhaps matches TRBD1 (5 bases). Looked up from germline, CDR1 is DFQATT and CDR2 is SNEGSKA (reference sequence). The V gene lost 5 bases and the J gene lost 4 bases, with 12 bases spanning the gap. The CDR3 is 12 amino acids.

The CDR3, as DNA: TGTGCCAGCAGCTTCGACTCCTCTCGGGATGAGCAGTTCTTC. Translated: CASSFDSSRDEQFF. The J gene is TRBJ2-1, the V gene TRBV7-3; D remains ambiguous. The CDR3 is made up of 14 amino acids. Per the germline V gene, CDR1 is SGHTA and CDR2 is FQGTGA. With 3 bases removed from V and 8 bases from J, the gap between germline ends came to 14 bases.

The genes are TRBV5-1 and TRBJ2-7; 15 nucleotides align to TRBD2. Losses at the gene ends were 0 bases for V and 4 bases for J; bases not matched to a gene: 2. Looked up from germline, CDR1 is SGHRS and CDR2 is YFSETQ. This CDR3 contains 16 residues. CDR3 nucleotides: TGCGCCAGCAGCTTGGTCGGGACTAGCGGGAGGTACGAGCAGTACTTC. Amino acid sequence: CASSLVGTSGRYEQYF.

CDR3 residues: CASSRLAGGNQETQYF. CDR3 in DNA: TGTGCCAGCAGCCGATTAGCGGGAGGAAATCAAGAGACCCAGTACTTC. The V and J genes are TRBV3-1 and TRBJ2-5; 10 nucleotides match TRBD2. Germline-derived CDR1 and CDR2 are LGHDT and YNNKEL (reference sequence). CDR3 length: 16 amino acids. With 4 bases clipped from V and 2 bases from J, the junction kept 7 bases outside the gene matches.

The chain is built from TRBV11-2 and TRBJ2-1, with a possible D match to TRBD2 (5 bases). Trimming stripped 5 bases from V and 9 bases from J, with 14 bases between. The germline V gene has CDR1 SGHAT and CDR2 FQNNGV. This CDR3 has 13 residues. CDR3 sequence reads: CASSPNPGGEQFF. The CDR3, as DNA: TGTGCCAGCAGCCCGAATCCAGGAGGTGAGCAGTTCTTC.

This clonotype was seen a single time. This chain connects TRBV6-4 to TRBJ2-1; the D call may be TRBD1 or TRBD2 (5 bases each). The CDR3 sequence is 15 residues long. Trimming left V 4 bases short and J 3 bases short, with 13 bases between. Germline lookup yields CDR1 MRHNA and CDR2 SNTAGT. The CDR3 sequence is CASSAGRSNYNEQFF. For the CDR3, the DNA is TGTGCCAGCAGTGCGGGGCGGTCAAACTACAATGAGCAGTTCTTC.

The V and J genes are TRBV29-1 and TRBJ2-1; 7 positions match TRBD1. This CDR3 has 14 amino acids. After removal of 1 base from V and 5 bases from J, the junction contained 5 bases not matched to a gene. Per the germline V gene, CDR1 is SQVTM and CDR2 is ANQGSEA. The CDR3: CSVEARQGHNEQFF. As DNA, the CDR3 is TGCAGCGTTGAAGCACGACAGGGACACAATGAGCAGTTCTTC.